The next 5 T cell receptor beta chains were all read from a single sample in a study of shared clonotypes between healthy human individuals. The data were produced by immunoSEQ multiplex PCR, yet TCRdb's version contains in-frame clones alone and is incomplete. This table holds fewer than 1.6 million clones, 97% to 99% found once. Material for sequencing was naive CD4+ T cells sorted from blood. Subset noted: CD45RA+ positively selected. All receptors come from a young man in good health.

The V and J genes are TRBV6-5 and TRBJ2-5, with 8 nucleotides matching TRBD1. V trimming: 6 bases; J trimming: 4 bases; junction bases outside the gene matches: 1. The CDR3 spans 12 residues. CDR1 is MNHEY, CDR2 SVGAGI, per germline. The CDR3 loop is CASRTGVETQYF. CDR3 DNA: TGTGCCAGCAGGACAGGGGTAGAGACCCAGTACTTC.

This sequence joins TRBV2 and TRBJ1-1, with 7 bases identical to TRBD1. Losses at the gene ends were 6 bases for V and 1 base for J; bases not matched to a gene: 8. The CDR3 runs to 15 residues. Per the germline V gene, CDR1 is SNHLY and CDR2 is FYNNEI. This chain's CDR3 is CASSPTGQQNTEAFF. CDR3 nucleotides: TGTGCCAGCAGCCCGACGGGACAGCAGAACACTGAAGCTTTCTTT.

V gene TRBV7-9 combines with J gene TRBJ2-2; D unclear. Per the germline V gene, CDR1 is SEHNR and CDR2 is FQNEAQ (reference sequence). With 5 bases removed from V and 4 bases from J, the gap between germline ends came to 14 bases. This CDR3 is 15 amino acids long. Written as DNA, the CDR3 is TGTGCCAGCAGCCCAAATCCGGTGTTCACCGGGGAGCTGTTTTTT. This encodes CASSPNPVFTGELFF.

J is TRBJ2-5 and V is TRBV7-7; D call uncertain. CDR1 and CDR2 (germline): SSHAT, FNYEAQ (reference sequence). This CDR3 has 13 amino acids. Trimming cost V 1 base and J 5 bases, with 8 bases left between them. For the CDR3, the DNA is TGTGCCAGCAGCTTAGGCGGCAGGGAGACCCAGTACTTC. Translation: CASSLGGRETQYF. Complete variable domain (other parts from reference TRBV7-7 and TRBJ2-5): GAGVSQSPRYKVTKRGQDVTLRCDPISSHATLYWYQQALGQGPEFLTYFNYEAQPDKSGLPSDRFSAERPEGSISTLTIQRTEQRDSAMYRCASSLGGRETQYFGPGTRLLVL.

The chain joins TRBV2 to TRBJ2-1, with 11 bases lining up with TRBD1. The trim removed 2 bases at V and 7 bases at J, leaving 10 bases unmatched. CDR1 and CDR2 from the germline V gene are SNHLY and FYNNEI. CDR3 size: 17 residues. The CDR3 DNA is TGTGCCAGCAGTGAACCCTCCGGACAGGGGGCTCGTAATGAGCAGTTCTTC. As protein: CASSEPSGQGARNEQFF. Supplemented by reference TRBV2 and TRBJ2-1, the full variable domain reads EPEVTQTPSHQVTQMGQEVILRCVPISNHLYFYWYRQILGQKVEFLVSFYNNEISEKSEIFDDQFSVERPDGSNFTLKIRSTKLEDSAMYFCASSEPSGQGARNEQFFGPGTRLTVL.